These 19 T cell receptor beta chains originate from one sample sequenced in a study of T cells in Graves' hyperthyroidism and ophthalmopathy. Using RNA transcripts as the source, TCR beta CDR3 regions were amplified. Researchers ran a first-round RT-PCR on the TCR CDR3 using the HTBI primer set. TCRdb re-analysed the multiplex PCR reads in MiXCR, keeping a single row per CDR3 protein. The sample has hundreds of thousands of distinct CDR3 sequences, about a sixth seen once; the top ten hold under 20%. The sample consisted of blood. All receptors derive from a woman between 18 and 30 years old with Graves' ophthalmopathy.

This clonotype was seen more than once but under ten times. One end of the junction fails to match germline, which may point to a read error. The chain joins TRBV7-7 to TRBJ1-2; 9 nucleotides line up with TRBD1. Germline assignment: CDR1 SSHAT and CDR2 FNYEAQ (reference sequence). The CDR3 length is 14 residues. Here the CDR3 DNA reads TGTGCTAGCAGCTTCGGGGACAGGGCACCTGGCTACACCTTC. This encodes CASSFGDRAPGYTF.

This clonotype has a count of ten or more. The genes are TRBV5-6 and TRBJ1-4, with TRBD1 matching 7 bases. The CDR3 loop spans 13 amino acids. The J segment lost 7 bases and the V segment lost 4 bases, leaving 4 bases of the junction unmatched. Germline V CDR1 and CDR2: SGHDT, YYEEEE. The DNA for the CDR3 is TGTGCCAGCAGCGACGGGACAGCTGAAAAACTGTTTTTT. Encoded protein: CASSDGTAEKLFF.

This clonotype was counted ten times or more. The genes are TRBV6-1 and TRBJ1-2; D might be TRBD1 (5 bases). Germline CDR1 and CDR2: MNHNS and SASEGT. The CDR3 is 14 amino acids. V gave up 7 bases and J gave up 4 bases, with 16 bases separating them. In DNA, the CDR3 is TGTGCCAGCATACCTAGGAGGGACGGCTATGGCTACACCTTC. It specifies CASIPRRDGYGYTF.

This clonotype occurred many times. This rearrangement joins TRBV10-3 to TRBJ2-5, with 14 bases identical to TRBD2. This CDR3 spans 15 amino acids. The V gene's germline CDR1 is ENHRY and CDR2 SYGVKD. With V trimmed by 4 bases and J by 6 bases, 4 bases remained unmatched. The CDR3 DNA sequence: TGTGCCATCAGTGTTGGGACTAGCGGGAGCCAGACCCAGTACTTC. Protein sequence: CAISVGTSGSQTQYF.

Concerning this clonotype: This may be a read error: a much more frequent sequence differs by one nucleotide. This chain uses TRBV7-8 with TRBJ1-1; D uncertain. Deletions cut 1 base from V and 4 bases from J, with 13 bases between. The germline V gene encodes CDR1 SGHVS and CDR2 FQNEAQ. The CDR3 is made up of 15 amino acids. As DNA, the CDR3 is TGTGCCAGCAGCTTAGAAGCAGACCTGAGCACTGAAGCTTTCTTT. It encodes CASSLEADLSTEAFF. Using reference TRBV7-8 and TRBJ1-1 for the parts outside the CDR3, the full variable domain is GAGVSQSPRYKVAKRGQDVALRCDPISGHVSLFWYQQALGQGPEFLTYFQNEAQLDKSGLPSDRFFAERPEGSVSTLKIQRTQQEDSAVYLCASSLEADLSTEAFFGQGTRLTVV.

This clonotype was seen only a few times. The chain couples TRBV30 to TRBJ2-6; D gene uncertain. The CDR3 is 17 residues long. Germline V gives CDR1 GTSNPN, CDR2 SVGIG (reference sequence). Trimming took 3 bases from V and 1 from J, leaving 16 bases between them. DNA of the CDR3: TGTGCCTGGAGGCTCCCGGGCCTTGCATCTGGGGCCAACGTCCTGACTTTC. This gives the protein CAWRLPGLASGANVLTF. The full variable domain, its missing parts supplied by reference TRBV30 and TRBJ2-6, is SQTIHQWPATLVQPVGSPLSLECTVEGTSNPNLYWYRQAAGRGLQLLFYSVGIGQISSEVPQNLSASRPQDRQFILSSKKLLLSDSGFYLCAWRLPGLASGANVLTFGAGSRLTVL.

Many counts were recorded for this clonotype. This chain uses TRBV2 with TRBJ2-7; D gene unclear. The germline CDR1 and CDR2 sequences are SNHLY and FYNNEI. The CDR3 covers 14 residues. The germline V and J ends were trimmed by 6 bases and 3 bases, with 15 bases remaining between them. CDR3 bases: TGTGCCAGCAGCCTAACCCTCTCCTTCTACGAGCAGTACTTC. Protein: CASSLTLSFYEQYF.

The chain carries TRBV28 and TRBJ1-2; TRBD1 aligns across 8 bases. J gave up 3 bases and V 8 bases, and 8 bases lay outside the gene matches. Germline V gene data show CDR1 as MDHEN and CDR2 as SYDVKM. CDR3 length: 14 amino acids. The DNA for the CDR3 is TGTGCCAGCGGGTCCCAGGGGGCCTACTATGGCTACACCTTC. Its translation is CASGSQGAYYGYTF.

This clonotype has only a few counts. This chain joins TRBV12-3 or TRBV12-4 and TRBJ2-7; 7 nucleotides line up with TRBD2. The J segment lost 7 bases and the V segment lost 1 base, leaving 10 bases of the junction unmatched. CDR3 length: 15 residues. This CDR3 is CASSLGRVAGREQYF. DNA of the CDR3: TGTGCCAGCAGTTTAGGTCGGGTAGCGGGTCGTGAGCAGTACTTC.

This clonotype showed up just a few times. CDR3 bases: TGTGCCACCAGTGATTTGGAGAACCCTAGCGACATGAACACCGGGGAGCTGTTTTTT. This codes for CATSDLENPSDMNTGELFF. V is TRBV24-1 and J is TRBJ2-2; perhaps TRBD2 as D (6 bases). Germline V gene lookup returns CDR1 KGHDR and CDR2 SFDVKD. The CDR3 contains 19 residues. With 0 bases removed from V and 1 base from J, the gap between germline ends came to 17 bases.

This clonotype showed up many times. V is TRBV7-8 and J is TRBJ2-1, with D unclear. The germline V gene has CDR1 SGHVS and CDR2 FQNEAQ. This CDR3 is 13 amino acids long. Trimming pared 2 bases from V and 10 bases from J, leaving 12 bases between. CDR3 in DNA: TGTGCCAGCAGCTTATCATGGACCAGAGAGCAGTTCTTC. Its protein product is CASSLSWTREQFF.

The J gene is TRBJ2-1, the V gene TRBV20-1; 7 nucleotides align to TRBD1. Germline CDR1 and CDR2: DFQATT and SNEGSKA (reference sequence). Trimming took 3 bases from V and 3 from J; bases not matched to a gene: 11. This CDR3 has 16 amino acids. The CDR3 coding sequence is TGCAGTGCTAGTGACGTTGGGGCAGGGGGCTACAATGAGCAGTTCTTC. Its translation: CSASDVGAGGYNEQFF.

This clonotype appeared many times. The gene calls are TRBV12-3 or TRBV12-4 and TRBJ2-1, with 10 bases lining up with TRBD2. V shed 3 bases, J shed 4 bases, and the junction held 12 bases outside the gene matches. The length of the CDR3 is 18 residues. The CDR3 coding sequence is TGTGCCAGCAGTTTGTGGGCTAGCGGGAGTGGTTTTTACAATGAGCAGTTCTTC. Translated: CASSLWASGSGFYNEQFF.

The rearrangement joins TRBV19 to TRBJ2-5, with TRBD2 matching 11 bases. CDR1 LNHDA and CDR2 SQIVND come from the germline V gene (reference sequence). This CDR3 is built from 15 residues. Germline trimming cut 8 bases from V and 1 base from J; bases unmatched to any gene: 6. CDR3 amino acids: CASRLAGRSQETQYF. The CDR3 coding sequence is TGTGCCAGTCGACTAGCGGGACGTTCCCAAGAGACCCAGTACTTC.

This clonotype was found many times. This chain connects TRBV18 to TRBJ2-1; D is unresolved. The V gene's germline CDR1 is KGHSH and CDR2 LQKENI. V lost 4 bases and J 9 bases, leaving 10 bases between the germline ends. The CDR3 is 12 residues long. The CDR3 sequence is CASSRERGEQFF. As DNA, the CDR3 is TGTGCCAGCTCACGAGAGCGAGGTGAGCAGTTCTTC.

This clonotype was picked up many times. The V call is TRBV6-1, the J call TRBJ1-1; D possibly corresponds to TRBD1 (6 bases). Germline V gene lookup returns CDR1 MNHNS and CDR2 SASEGT. Between the trimmed V and J ends, which lost 6 bases and 4 bases, there was a span of 15 bases. This CDR3 region has 14 residues. The CDR3 sequence is CASRSSQGITEAFF. The CDR3 DNA is TGTGCCAGCAGGTCTTCTCAGGGGATCACTGAAGCTTTCTTT.

Ten or more counts support this clonotype. The V call is TRBV2, the J call TRBJ2-1; 8 nucleotides align to TRBD2. This CDR3 region has 17 residues. Germline CDR1 is SNHLY and CDR2 is FYNNEI. V gave up 5 bases and J gave up 1 base; unmatched junction bases: 10. CDR3 sequence reads: CASSFILSGSSYNEQFF. CDR3 sequence (DNA): TGTGCCAGCAGTTTTATTCTAAGCGGGAGTTCCTACAATGAGCAGTTCTTC.

This clonotype was recorded many times. The chain's CDR3 is CAWSLKGYYGYTF. The DNA for the CDR3 is TGTGCCTGGAGTTTAAAGGGTTATTATGGCTACACCTTC. The chain employs TRBV30 and TRBJ1-2; no firm D call. Trimming took 2 bases from V and 5 from J, leaving 12 bases between them. The V gene's germline CDR1 is GTSNPN and CDR2 SVGIG (reference sequence). CDR3 size: 13 residues.

Details on this clonotype: One end of the junction does not line up with germline, which may come from a read error. The chain employs TRBV10-2 and TRBJ2-7, with D unclear. The length of the CDR3 is 11 residues. CDR1 is WSHSY, CDR2 SAAADI, per germline. CDR3 sequence: CASSLVDERYF. DNA for the CDR3: TGCGCCAGCAGTTTAGTGGACGAGCGGTACTTC.